What follows is one T cell receptor beta chain and its context. The target antigen is unknown. Assay used: immunoSEQ multiplex PCR; TCRdb lists only in-frame clones, some missing. Of roughly 130,000 clones listed, roughly 87% are singletons. This specimen comes from a study of T cell responses to AZD1222 COVID-19 vaccine. Regarding the study as a whole: Vaccination with two AZD1222 doses was followed by a rise in Spike-specific TCR breadth and depth. Across the whole spike, CD4 TCRs peaked at regions 160-218 and 743-854. Females outnumbered males among donors, who were mostly white British; clonal diversity was possibly underestimated.

Specimen: peripheral blood, collected on day 0 of AZD1222 vaccination. The receptor was derived from an adult in good health.

CDR3 residues: CASSKGVISIMNTEAFF. CDR3 bases: TGTGCCAGCAGCAAAGGGGTAATCTCGATCATGAACACTGAAGCTTTCTTT. The chain joins TRBV5-4 to TRBJ1-1, with D maybe TRBD1 (5 bases). With 4 bases removed from V and 0 bases from J, the gap between germline ends came to 19 bases. The CDR3 extends over 17 amino acids. Germline V lookup: CDR1 SGHNT, CDR2 YYREEE (reference sequence).